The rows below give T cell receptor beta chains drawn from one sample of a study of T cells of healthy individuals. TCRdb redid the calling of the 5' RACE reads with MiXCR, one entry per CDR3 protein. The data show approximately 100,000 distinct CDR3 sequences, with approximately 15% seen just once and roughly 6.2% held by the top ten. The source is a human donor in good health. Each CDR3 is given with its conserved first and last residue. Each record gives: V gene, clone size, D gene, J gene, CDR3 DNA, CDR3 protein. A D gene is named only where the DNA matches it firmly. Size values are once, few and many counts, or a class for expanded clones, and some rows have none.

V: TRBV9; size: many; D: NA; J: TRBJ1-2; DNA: TGTGCCAGCAGCTCCCGCGGCTATGGCTACACCTTC; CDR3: CASSSRGYGYTF
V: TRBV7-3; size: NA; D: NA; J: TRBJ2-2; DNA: TGTGCCAGCAGCTTCCAGGGTACCACCGGGGAGCTGTTTTTT; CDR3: CASSFQGTTGELFF
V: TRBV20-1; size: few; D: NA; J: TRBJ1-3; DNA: TGCAGTGCTAGAGATGGGGAAACAGACTCTGGAAACACCATATATTTT; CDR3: CSARDGETDSGNTIYF
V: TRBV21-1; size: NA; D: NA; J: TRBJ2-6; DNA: TGTGCCAGCAGCAAAGCAGGGGAGAGGGCCAACGTCCTGACTTTC; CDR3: CASSKAGERANVLTF
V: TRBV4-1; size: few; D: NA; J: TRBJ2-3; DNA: TGCGCCAGCCGAGAGACCACAGATACGCAGTATTTT; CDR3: CASRETTDTQYF
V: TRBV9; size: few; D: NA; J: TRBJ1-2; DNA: TGTGCCAGCAGCGTAGGAGCCGGGGGCAGCGGTGGCTACACCTTC; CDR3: CASSVGAGGSGGYTF
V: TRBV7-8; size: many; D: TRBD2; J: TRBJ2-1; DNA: TGTGCCAGCAGCTTTAGAGAGTTTGCTAGCGGGAGCCACAATGAGCAGTTCTTC; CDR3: CASSFREFASGSHNEQFF
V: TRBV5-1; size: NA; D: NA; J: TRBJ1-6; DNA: TGCGCCAGCAGCTCAACCGGGGGGTATAATTCACCCCTCCACTTT; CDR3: CASSSTGGYNSPLHF
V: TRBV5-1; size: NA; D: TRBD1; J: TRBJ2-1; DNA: TGCGCCAGCAGCCCCTGGGACAGGTCCAGGCATGAGCAGTTCTTC; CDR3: CASSPWDRSRHEQFF
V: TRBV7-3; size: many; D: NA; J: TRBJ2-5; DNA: TGTGCCAGCAGCTTAGGCGGAAAACTCGGGGAGACCCAGTACTTC; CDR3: CASSLGGKLGETQYF
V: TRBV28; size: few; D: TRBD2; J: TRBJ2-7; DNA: TGTGCCAGCAGTCGCTCTGGGAGCGGGAGGGACGAGCAGTACTTC; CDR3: CASSRSGSGRDEQYF
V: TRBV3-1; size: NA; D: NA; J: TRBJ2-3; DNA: TGTGCCAGCAGCCAAGTCGGGGGTCCCACAGATACGCAGTATTTT; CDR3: CASSQVGGPTDTQYF
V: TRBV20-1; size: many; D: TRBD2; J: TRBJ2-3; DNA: TGCAGGCCCGGGGGGGTGGATACGCAGTATTTT; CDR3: CRPGGVDTQYF
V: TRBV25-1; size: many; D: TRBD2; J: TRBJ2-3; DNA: TGTGCCAGCAACGGGGGGACAGATACGCAGTATTTT; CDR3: CASNGGTDTQYF
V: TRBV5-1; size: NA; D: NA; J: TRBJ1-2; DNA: TGCGCCAGCAGCTTACATGGGAACTATGGCTACACCTTC; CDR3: CASSLHGNYGYTF
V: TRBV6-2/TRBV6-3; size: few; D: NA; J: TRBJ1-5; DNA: TGTGCCAGCAGAAATGACTTGATTAGTCAGCCCCAGCATTTT; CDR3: CASRNDLISQPQHF
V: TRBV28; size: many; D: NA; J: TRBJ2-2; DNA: TGTGCCAGCAGTTTAGGGGGGTACACCGGGGAGCTGTTTTTT; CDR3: CASSLGGYTGELFF
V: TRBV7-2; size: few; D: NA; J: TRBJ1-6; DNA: TGTGCCAGCAGCCCCATGGGGGGTTGGGGCGTAAATTCACCCCTCCACTTT; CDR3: CASSPMGGWGVNSPLHF
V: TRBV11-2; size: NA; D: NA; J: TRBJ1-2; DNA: TGTGCCAGCAGCTTACCGGATAACTATGGCTACACCTTC; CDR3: CASSLPDNYGYTF
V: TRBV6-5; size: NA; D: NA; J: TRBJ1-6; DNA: TGTGCCAGCAGTTACGCAAGCGGGGTCGATAATTCACCCCTCCACTTT; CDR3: CASSYASGVDNSPLHF
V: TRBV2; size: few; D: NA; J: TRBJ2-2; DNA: TGTGCCAGCGGTCGGGCGGGGCGCCGAGACACCGGGGAGCTGTTTTTT; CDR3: CASGRAGRRDTGELFF
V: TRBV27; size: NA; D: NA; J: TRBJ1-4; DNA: TGTGCCAGCAGTTTATACAGGGAAGGAGAAAAACTGTTTTTT; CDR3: CASSLYREGEKLFF
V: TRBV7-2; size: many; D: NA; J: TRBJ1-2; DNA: TGTGCCAGCAGCCCGACGACTCCAAGCTACACCTTC; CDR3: CASSPTTPSYTF
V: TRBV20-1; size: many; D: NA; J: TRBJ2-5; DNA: TGCAGTGCTAGAGATGGGACTCCGGAGACCCAGTACTTC; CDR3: CSARDGTPETQYF
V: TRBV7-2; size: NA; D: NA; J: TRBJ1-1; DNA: TGTGCCAGCAGCTTCAGCAGGCGGAACACTGAAGCTTTCTTT; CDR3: CASSFSRRNTEAFF
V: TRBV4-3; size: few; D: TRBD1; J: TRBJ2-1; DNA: TGCGCCAGCAGCCAAGGACAGGGGGCCCAAAATGAGCAGTTCTTC; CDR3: CASSQGQGAQNEQFF
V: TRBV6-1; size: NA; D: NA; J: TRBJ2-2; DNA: TGTGCCACTTCAGCCAGTCCGAACACCGGGGAGCTGTTTTTT; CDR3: CATSASPNTGELFF